This TCR beta chain was retrieved from a study of CD8+ T cells in alopecia areata. Study-level information: Administration of oral tofacitinib to treated patients was at 5 to 10 mg twice daily. General study findings and limits: Persistence of many expanded lesional clones was seen in scalp and blood during tofacitinib. Normal scalp had lower clonality than lesional scalp, with alopecia totalis/universalis lesions showing this most strongly.

The CDR3 has 15 residues. The germline gives CDR1 SEHNR, CDR2 FQNEAQ (reference sequence). V lost 3 bases to trimming and J lost 1 base, with 12 bases between them. After isolation, RNA underwent reverse transcription to generate cDNA as the sequencing template. The data were produced by immunoSEQ multiplex PCR, yet TCRdb's version contains in-frame clones alone and is incomplete. In the table there are roughly 170,000 clones, around 60% of which are singletons. A remark on this clone: As yet, its antigen is unknown.

Treatment indicated: oral pan-JAK inhibitor, 5-10 mg twice daily. This clonotype was obtained from a human donor with alopecia areata. Sequenced material: CD8+ T cells sorted from blood, taken at week 24, from a patient treated with tofacitinib. The genes are TRBV7-9 and TRBJ1-1; the D gene is possibly TRBD1 (5 bases). CDR3 nucleotides: TGTGCCAGCAGCTTGGGCAGGGTCTCGAACACTGAAGCTTTCTTT. Protein product: CASSLGRVSNTEAFF.